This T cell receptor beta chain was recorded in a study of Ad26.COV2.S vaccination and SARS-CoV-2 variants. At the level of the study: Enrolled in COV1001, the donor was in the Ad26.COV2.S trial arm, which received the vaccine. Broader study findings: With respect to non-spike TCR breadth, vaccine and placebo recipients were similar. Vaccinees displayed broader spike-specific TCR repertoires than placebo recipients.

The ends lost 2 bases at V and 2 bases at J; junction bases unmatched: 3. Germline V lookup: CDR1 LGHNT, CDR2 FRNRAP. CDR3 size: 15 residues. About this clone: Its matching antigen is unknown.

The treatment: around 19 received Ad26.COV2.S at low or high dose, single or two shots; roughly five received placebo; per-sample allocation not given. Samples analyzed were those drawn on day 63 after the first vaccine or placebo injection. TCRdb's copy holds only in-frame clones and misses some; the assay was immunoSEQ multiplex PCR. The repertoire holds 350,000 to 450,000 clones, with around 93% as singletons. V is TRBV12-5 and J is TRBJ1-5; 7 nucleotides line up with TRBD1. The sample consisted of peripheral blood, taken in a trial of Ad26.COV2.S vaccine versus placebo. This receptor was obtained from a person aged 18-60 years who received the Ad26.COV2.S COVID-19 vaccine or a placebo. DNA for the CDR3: TGTGCTAGTGGTTTGTGGGGACAGCGCAATCAGCCCCAGCATTTT. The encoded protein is CASGLWGQRNQPQHF.